This T cell receptor beta chain was recovered during a study of blood T cell repertoires in COVID-19. For this clone: Other DNA sequences within the sample encode an identical CDR3.

CDR3 size: 16 residues. The J segment lost 3 bases and the V segment lost 3 bases, leaving 2 bases of the junction unmatched. Germline CDR1 KGHSH, CDR2 LQKENI. As originally analysed: Estimation of nucleated cell counts was performed using reference gene primer amplification. Assay used: immunoSEQ multiplex PCR; TCRdb lists only in-frame clones, some missing. That table furnishes V, J and clone size, whereas the DNA furnished D and trimming. The sample includes approximately 200,000 clones, about 85% seen only once; the top ten take roughly 2.8%. This TCR came from a woman under 40 with active or convalescent COVID-19. The sequenced sample consisted of peripheral blood. The chain joins TRBV18 to TRBJ2-3, with TRBD2 identical over 14 bases. The CDR3 nucleotides are TGTGCCAGCTCACCGGGGACTAGCGGGAGAACAGATACGCAGTATTTT. Translated, it gives CASSPGTSGRTDTQYF.